This T cell receptor (beta chain) was identified during a study of cytomegalovirus exposure and HLA in healthy donors. In germline, CDR1 is SEHNR, CDR2 FQNEAQ (reference sequence). The CDR3 extends over 15 amino acids. Trimming pared 6 bases from V and 1 base from J, leaving 12 bases between. Broader study findings: Most of the TCR beta V segments (in an earlier analysis) were productive either about 90% or about 30% of the time.

Remarks on this clone: Its antigen is as yet unknown.

The PCR made use of 60 Vbeta and 13 Jbeta primers. Some clones are missing from TCRdb's copy, which holds only in-frame ones; the method was immunoSEQ multiplex PCR. Among 100,000 to 150,000 clones, more than 60% were seen once, and the ten largest hold approximately 13%. The V call is TRBV7-9, the J call TRBJ2-2; the D gene is possibly TRBD1 (6 bases). The sample consisted of PBMCs. The TCR was taken from a woman in her sixties or seventies in good health and CMV-seropositive. Written as DNA, the CDR3 is TGTGCCAGCAGGGTCGGGACACTGAACACCGGGGAGCTGTTTTTT. This translates into CASRVGTLNTGELFF.